This T cell receptor beta chain came from a study of shared clonotypes between healthy human individuals (dated by TCRdb to the early 2020s). Background on the whole study: The cohort included three men and two women between 18 and 49 years of age. For each donor, three plates each were used for CD4 naive and CD4 memory, two plates were used for CD8 naive, and one plate was used for CD8 memory. To increase sequencing depth and limit assay-specific biases, different laboratories used diverse techniques to prepare libraries and sequence TCR repertoires. Blood TCR repertoires of a handful of healthy adults were deeply sequenced to estimate repertoire size and the extent of clonotype sharing between individuals. Per donor, leukapheresis produced somewhere between about 0.8 and 9.5 billion PBMCs. Study-wide conclusions, independent of this receptor: Pairwise subsampling indicated that sequencing depth was expected to affect the degree of clonotype sharing among donors. Naive subsets generally had larger estimated clonotype richness than memory subsets did. Rarefaction of sorted-subset datasets indicated incomplete sequencing despite the large sequencing depth. Compared with non-shared clonotypes, the clonotypes found in all four sorted-subset donors had higher generation probabilities. Only blood was sampled, and tissue TCR repertoires likely differ from those in blood. The genetic and exposure-history diversity represented was limited by the small number of donors. About 5% of naive CD4, 3.5% of naive CD8, approximately 2% of memory CD4, and more than 0.35% of memory CD8 clonotypes were shared across a few donors.

Using the deep immunoSEQ assay, TCR CDR3 regions were amplified from genomic DNA by multiplex PCR. Extracted genomic DNA from each cell subset was spread evenly across all wells of several immunoSEQ 96-well plates, with each plate serving as a replicate. For sorted subsets, around 200 ng genomic DNA, equal to 30,000 or so T cell genomes, was loaded into each replicate PCR. The purified libraries were quantified using a Qubit 3.0 fluorometer, sized with a Bioanalyzer 2100, and then quantified again using the KAPA Library Quantification kit. Each immunoSEQ 96-well plate was sequenced on its own single-read 150-cycle Illumina NextSeq 550 flow cell. From the authors' description of their analysis: The immunoSEQ output contained only junctional sequences without quality scores, so filtering could not match that applied to full-length reads. Sequences were annotated with PyIR, a Python wrapper for IgBLAST v1.9, and V/J genes and CDR3 were assigned using IMGT germline references. Reads were filtered out if the reads had weak V/J assignments (E-value above 1e-6), no CDR3, stop codons, out-of-frame junctions, or ambiguous translated residues. V3J clonotypes were defined by identical inferred V gene, J gene, and CDR3 amino acid sequence. Percentage overlap between repertoires was computed as shared unique clonotypes divided by the size of the smaller repertoire. RTK rarefaction, the Chao1 estimator, and Recon v2.1 estimates of unobserved clonotypes were used to assess repertoire richness. For all TCRbeta clonotypes obtained by the gDNA method from several donors, generation probabilities were computed with OLGA. TCRdb retrieved this table from immuneACCESS and kept in-frame rearrangements only. Not all clones are present; in checked studies, unresolved V genes account for under half, and no reason is known for the remainder. For V, J and clone size, that table is used; D and trimming come from the DNA. This sample is represented by 2 million to 3 million clones; around nine tenths of them were singletons. The ten biggest clones cover under 0.15% of the sample.

Healthy HIV-negative adults with no recently reported acute infections or vaccinations were included as donors. Only Caucasian adults living in Nashville, Tennessee, USA were represented among the donors. CD4+ T cells were enriched through magnetic negative selection, after which naive cells were positively selected on CD45RA and the remaining negative fraction served as the memory subset. After blood collection by leukapheresis, PBMCs were isolated using Ficoll-Histopaque density gradient centrifugation and then cryopreserved in the vapor phase of liquid nitrogen. Purity and quantity of every magnetically sorted T cell population were checked by analytical flow cytometry. Each sorted fraction had its genomic DNA isolated and then quantified by UV absorbance on a Nanodrop 2000c. With respect to this clone: Which antigen it targets is not known. No much larger clone exists at a distance of one base, and base qualities are not known.

The clonotype comes from a man aged 18 to 35 in good health. Sample: naive CD4+ T cells sorted from blood. The cell subset or site label for this specimen denotes: CD45RA+ positively selected.

The CDR3 reads CASSIDRGSYEQYF. The nucleotide sequence reads TGTGCCAGCAGCATTGACAGGGGGTCCTACGAGCAGTACTTC. In this chain, TRBV7-2 is recombined with TRBJ2-7; TRBD1 lines up with 9 middle nucleotides. Germline trimming: 5 bases from V, 1 base from J; junction bases outside gene matches: 3. Per the germline V gene, SGHTA is the CDR1 and FQGNSA is the CDR2. The CDR3 runs 14 residues from the cysteine to the phenylalanine. The DNA shown is the 42-base CDR3, in frame from base 1.